Presented here are 22 T cell receptor beta chains from one specimen sequenced in a study of metastatic and nonmetastatic thyroid tumors. No treatment had been given to any patient before thyroid surgery. MiXCR reprocessed the PCR reads for TCRdb. The sample has around 50,000 clones; approximately 20% are singletons. Specimen: blood. Receptor source: a male donor with papillary thyroid cancer or a benign thyroid nodule (not recorded which). Some clones in this sample may be carry-over from other donors' samples.

There are a few counts of this clone. An end of the junction does not agree with germline; a read error may underlie this. The gene calls are TRBV24-1 and TRBJ2-2, with a possible D match to TRBD2 (5 bases). Germline values: CDR1 KGHDR, CDR2 SFDVKD. This CDR3 comprises 13 residues. CDR3 region: CATSAGLTWELLF. CDR3 DNA: TGTGCCACCAGTGCGGGGTTGACCTGGGAGCTGCTTTTT.

The V and J genes are TRBV9 and TRBJ1-6; weak D call: TRBD1 (6 bases). The CDR3 sequence is 16 residues long. Germline CDR1 is SGDLS and CDR2 is YYNGEE. The germline V and J ends were trimmed by 3 bases and 6 bases, with 16 bases remaining between them. CDR3 sequence (DNA): TGTGCCAGCAGCGACCGTCAGGGGCCGCCTAATTCACCCCTCCACTTT. This gives the protein CASSDRQGPPNSPLHF. Using reference TRBV9 and TRBJ1-6 for the parts outside the CDR3, the full variable domain is DSGVTQTPKHLITATGQRVTLRCSPRSGDLSVYWYQQSLDQGLQFLIQYYNGEERAKGNILERFSAQQFPDLHSELNLSSLELGDSALYFCASSDRQGPPNSPLHFGNGTRLTVT.

The genes are TRBV11-2 and TRBJ1-2; D perhaps matches TRBD1 (5 bases). This CDR3 is built from 17 residues. Trimming took off 1 base at V and 2 bases at J, with 17 bases between the two ends. CDR1 is SGHAT, CDR2 FQNNGV, per germline. The CDR3 coding sequence is TGTGCCAGCAGCTTAGTATCCGGGGGTGGGCAGAACTATGGCTACACCTTC. Translation: CASSLVSGGGQNYGYTF. Drawing the rest from reference TRBV11-2 and TRBJ1-2, the complete variable domain is EAGVAQSPRYKIIEKRQSVAFWCNPISGHATLYWYQQILGQGPKLLIQFQNNGVVDDSQLPKDRFSAERLKGVDSTLKIQPAKLEDSAVYLCASSLVSGGGQNYGYTFGSGTRLTVV.

This clone was seen repeatedly, ten times or more. The CDR3, as DNA: TGTGCCAGTAGTAAGACTAGCGGGAGACCAACTACCTACGAGCAGTACTTC. As protein: CASSKTSGRPTTYEQYF. The chain carries TRBV19 and TRBJ2-7, with TRBD2 matching 12 bases. CDR3 size: 17 residues. From germline, CDR1 is LNHDA and CDR2 SQIVND (reference sequence). V shed 4 bases, J shed 2 bases, and the junction held 9 bases outside the gene matches.

This clone was counted at least ten times. The chain combines TRBV6-4 with TRBJ2-3; 10 bases align to TRBD2. Germline CDR1 reads MRHNA; CDR2 reads SNTAGT. The CDR3 sequence is 16 residues long. V shed 2 bases, J shed 3 bases, and the junction held 5 bases outside the gene matches. The CDR3 spells CASSDLAGEGTDTQYF. In DNA form, the CDR3 reads TGTGCCAGCAGTGACCTAGCGGGAGAGGGTACAGATACGCAGTATTTT.

This clone was seen many times. CDR3 DNA sequence: TGTGCCAGTAGTCAAAGGGGTCCAGGGGCTGAAAAACTGTTTTTT. Residues: CASSQRGPGAEKLFF. J is TRBJ1-4 and V is TRBV19; possible D gene TRBD1, 6 bases. Germline V gives CDR1 LNHDA, CDR2 SQIVND (reference sequence). The V gene lost 5 bases and the J gene lost 7 bases, with 17 bases spanning the gap. The CDR3 is made up of 15 amino acids. The complete variable domain, with remaining parts taken from reference TRBV19 and TRBJ1-4, reads DGGITQSPKYLFRKEGQNVTLSCEQNLNHDAMYWYRQDPGQGLRLIYYSQIVNDFQKGDIAEGYSVSREKKESFPLTVTSAQKNPTAFYLCASSQRGPGAEKLFFGSGTQLSVL.

The chain recombines TRBV3-1 with TRBJ2-1; 12 bases map to TRBD2. CDR3 size: 17 residues. Trimming at V came to 2 bases and at J to 4 bases, leaving 6 bases not matched to a gene. Germline CDR1 and CDR2: LGHDT and YNNKEL (reference sequence). CDR3 coding DNA: TGTGCCAGCAGCCAACTAGCGGGAGGGCCAGAGTACAATGAGCAGTTCTTC. Encoded protein: CASSQLAGGPEYNEQFF.

In this sample, this clone turned up many times. This chain links TRBV9 with TRBJ2-2; D might be TRBD2 (6 bases). Germline V CDR1 and CDR2: SGDLS, YYNGEE. The V and J ends lost 6 bases and 7 bases respectively, with 13 bases between them. The CDR3 is made up of 13 amino acids. This CDR3 is CASNPTSYGELFF. The CDR3 coding sequence is TGTGCCAGCAATCCTACTAGCTACGGGGAGCTGTTTTTT.

V gene TRBV20-1 combines with J gene TRBJ1-1, with 10 bases aligning to TRBD1. V shed 0 bases, J shed 5 bases, and the junction held 9 bases outside the gene matches. In germline, CDR1 is DFQATT, CDR2 SNEGSKA (reference sequence). The CDR3 extends over 16 amino acids. The CDR3 sequence: CSARDLGTGEWTEAFF. DNA of the CDR3: TGCAGTGCTAGAGATCTTGGGACAGGGGAGTGGACTGAAGCTTTCTTT.

This clone showed up just a few times. A read error may explain this, as a much larger clone is one base away. The same CDR3 is also encoded by other DNA sequences in this sample. CDR3 nucleotide sequence: TGTGCCAGCAGCCTGGGTGGTCGGACCAGCGGCCAAGAGACCCAGTACTTC. Its protein product is CASSLGGRTSGQETQYF. The J gene is TRBJ2-5, the V gene TRBV3-1; the D gene is possibly TRBD2 (5 bases). Germline CDR1 is LGHDT and CDR2 is YNNKEL (reference sequence). The CDR3 is made up of 17 amino acids. V was cut by 4 bases and J by 1 base, with 19 bases left in between.

This clone was picked up a small number of times. The chain couples TRBV11-2 to TRBJ1-2; the D is unclear. The CDR3 length is 19 residues. V lost 0 bases to trimming and J lost 2 bases, with 22 bases between them. The germline CDR1 and CDR2 sequences are SGHAT and FQNNGV. CDR3 residues: CASSLDPGNLLGINYGYTF. The CDR3 bases are TGTGCCAGCAGCTTAGATCCCGGGAACCTCTTAGGTATAAACTATGGCTACACCTTC.

This clone was recorded many times. Other DNA variants within this sample encode the same CDR3. The gene calls are TRBV9 and TRBJ2-4; 9 bases are shared with TRBD1. V trimming: 4 bases; J trimming: 9 bases; junction bases outside the gene matches: 8. The CDR3 extends over 14 amino acids. The germline gives CDR1 SGDLS, CDR2 YYNGEE. In DNA, the CDR3 is TGTGCCAGCAGCACCGGGACAGGGATAAGCATTCAGTACTTC. Its protein product is CASSTGTGISIQYF.

This clone has a count of ten or more. The genes are TRBV7-9 and TRBJ2-7; 7 positions agree with TRBD1. The CDR3 runs 14 residues. CDR1 and CDR2 (germline): SEHNR, FQNEAQ (reference sequence). V dropped 5 bases and J dropped 2; count of bases not matched to a gene: 6. CDR3 amino acids: CASSLKDRPYEQYF. As DNA, the CDR3 is TGTGCCAGCAGCCTAAAGGACAGGCCCTACGAGCAGTACTTC.

In its sample, this clone was seen many times. The rearrangement links TRBV29-1 to TRBJ2-7; 7 bases agree with TRBD1. Germline V CDR1 and CDR2: SQVTM, ANQGSEA. With 6 bases clipped from V and 3 bases from J, the junction kept 8 bases outside the gene matches. The CDR3 loop spans 13 amino acids. The CDR3 protein is CSVATGAHYEQYF. In DNA form, the CDR3 reads TGCAGCGTGGCAACAGGGGCCCACTACGAGCAGTACTTC.

The table lists this clone with many counts. The V gene is TRBV11-3, the J gene TRBJ2-5, with 7 nucleotides matching TRBD2. CDR3 size: 16 residues. The J segment lost 5 bases and the V segment lost 4 bases, leaving 13 bases of the junction unmatched. The germline gives CDR1 SGHNT, CDR2 YENEEA. The CDR3 reads CASSSYQSGGRETQYF. CDR3 DNA sequence: TGTGCCAGCAGCTCCTACCAATCGGGGGGAAGGGAGACCCAGTACTTC.

In regard to this clone: A clone one base away is much larger, so this may be a read error. The chain is built from TRBV10-3 and TRBJ2-2; tentative D call: TRBD2 (5 bases). CDR1 ENHRY and CDR2 SYGVKD come from the germline V gene. The length of the CDR3 is 12 residues. CDR3 region: CAISEGPGDLFF. DNA of the CDR3: TGTGCCATCAGTGAGGGTCCCGGGGATCTGTTTTTT.

This clone came up many times. The chain couples TRBV6-1 to TRBJ1-3; maybe TRBD1 (6 bases). With 0 bases removed from V and 0 bases from J, the gap between germline ends came to 12 bases. CDR3 size: 17 residues. The germline gives CDR1 MNHNS, CDR2 SASEGT. CDR3 DNA: TGTGCCAGCAGTGAAGCGCACGGGACAAGCTCTGGAAACACCATATATTTT. This codes for CASSEAHGTSSGNTIYF.

The chain employs TRBV11-1 and TRBJ2-7, with 7 bases lining up with TRBD2. Per the germline V gene, CDR1 is SGHAT and CDR2 is FQDESV (reference sequence). The J segment lost 3 bases and the V segment lost 0 bases, leaving 8 bases of the junction unmatched. The CDR3 is 16 residues long. CDR3 amino acids: CASSLARVWEGYEQYF. For the CDR3, the DNA is TGTGCCAGCAGCTTAGCCCGCGTGTGGGAGGGCTACGAGCAGTACTTC.

This clone was recorded at least ten times. The same CDR3 can be traced to other DNA sequences in this sample. This chain links TRBV27 with TRBJ2-7; no firm D call. With 5 bases removed from V and 0 bases from J, the gap between germline ends came to 5 bases. The CDR3 contains 12 residues. CDR1 is MNHEY, CDR2 SMNVEV, per germline (reference sequence). The CDR3 DNA follows: TGTGCCAGCAGTCAGACCTCCTACGAGCAGTACTTC. Protein product: CASSQTSYEQYF.

About this clone itself: Possible read error: a much larger clone is one base away. This rearrangement joins TRBV27 to TRBJ2-7; no clear D gene. This CDR3 region has 15 residues. Germline values: CDR1 MNHEY, CDR2 SMNVEV (reference sequence). V shed 10 bases and J shed 3 bases, with 22 bases lying between them. CDR3 in DNA: TGTGCCAACAGAAATGCAGGCGGATCGGGCTACGAGCAGTACTTC. Its protein product is CANRNAGGSGYEQYF.

There are many counts of this clone. At the DNA level, this CDR3 is encoded by other sequences in the same sample as well. This sequence joins TRBV28 and TRBJ1-2, with D maybe TRBD1 (5 bases). Per germline, CDR1 MDHEN and CDR2 SYDVKM. This CDR3 spans 14 amino acids. V lost 6 bases and J 4 bases, leaving 15 bases between the germline ends. The CDR3: CASSPDSDRYGYTF. The CDR3 DNA is TGTGCCAGCAGCCCCGACAGTGATCGCTATGGCTACACCTTC.

This clone was detected ten times or more. The rearrangement joins TRBV28 to TRBJ1-1; D unclear. Germline V gives CDR1 MDHEN, CDR2 SYDVKM. Deletions cut 5 bases from V and 5 bases from J, with 12 bases between. CDR3 length equals 13 residues. The CDR3 DNA follows: TGTGCCAGCAGTCCGCCAGGTGAAACTGAAGCTTTCTTT. Amino acid sequence: CASSPPGETEAFF. The full variable domain, with the rest looked up from reference TRBV28 and TRBJ1-1, is DVKVTQSSRYLVKRTGEKVFLECVQDMDHENMFWYRQDPGLGLRLIYFSYDVKMKEKGDIPEGYSVSREKKERFSLILESASTNQTSMYLCASSPPGETEAFFGQGTRLTVV.